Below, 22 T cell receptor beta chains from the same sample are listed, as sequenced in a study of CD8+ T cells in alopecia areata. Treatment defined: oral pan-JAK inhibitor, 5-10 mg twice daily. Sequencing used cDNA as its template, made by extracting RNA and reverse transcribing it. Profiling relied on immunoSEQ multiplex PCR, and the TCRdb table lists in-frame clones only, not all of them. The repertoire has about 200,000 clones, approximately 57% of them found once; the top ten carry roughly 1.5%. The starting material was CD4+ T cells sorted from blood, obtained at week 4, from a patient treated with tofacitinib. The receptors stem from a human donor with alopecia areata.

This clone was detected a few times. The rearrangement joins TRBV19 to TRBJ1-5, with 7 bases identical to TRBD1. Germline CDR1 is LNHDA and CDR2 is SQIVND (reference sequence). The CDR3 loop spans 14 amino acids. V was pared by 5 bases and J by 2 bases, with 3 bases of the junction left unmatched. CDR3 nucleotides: TGTGCCAGTAGTCGACAGGGCGGCAATCAGCCCCAGCATTTT. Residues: CASSRQGGNQPQHF.

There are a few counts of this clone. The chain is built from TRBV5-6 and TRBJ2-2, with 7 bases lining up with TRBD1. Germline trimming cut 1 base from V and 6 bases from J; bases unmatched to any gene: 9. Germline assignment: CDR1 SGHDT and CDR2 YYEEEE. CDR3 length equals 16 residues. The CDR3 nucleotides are TGTGCCAGCAGCTTGCTGCAGGGGGTAAAAGCCGGGGAGCTGTTTTTT. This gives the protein CASSLLQGVKAGELFF.

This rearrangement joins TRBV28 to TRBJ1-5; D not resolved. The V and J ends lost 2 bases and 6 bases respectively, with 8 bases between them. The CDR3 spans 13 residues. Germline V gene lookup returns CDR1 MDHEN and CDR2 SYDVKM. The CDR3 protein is CASSLLKVQPQHF. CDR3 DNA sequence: TGTGCCAGCAGTTTACTCAAGGTTCAGCCCCAGCATTTT. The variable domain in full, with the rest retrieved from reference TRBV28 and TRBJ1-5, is DVKVTQSSRYLVKRTGEKVFLECVQDMDHENMFWYRQDPGLGLRLIYFSYDVKMKEKGDIPEGYSVSREKKERFSLILESASTNQTSMYLCASSLLKVQPQHFGDGTRLSIL.

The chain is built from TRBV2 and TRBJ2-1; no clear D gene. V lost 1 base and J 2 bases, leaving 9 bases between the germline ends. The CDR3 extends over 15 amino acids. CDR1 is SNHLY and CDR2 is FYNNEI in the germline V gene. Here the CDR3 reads CASSEGPPAYNEQFF. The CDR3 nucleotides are TGTGCCAGCAGTGAAGGGCCTCCGGCCTACAATGAGCAGTTCTTC.

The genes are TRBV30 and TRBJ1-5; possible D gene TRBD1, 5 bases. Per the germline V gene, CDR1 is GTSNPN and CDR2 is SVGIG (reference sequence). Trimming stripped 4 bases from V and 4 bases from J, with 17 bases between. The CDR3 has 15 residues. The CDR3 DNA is TGTGCCTGGAACTCCCCCGGGACCGCGAATCAGCCCCAGCATTTT. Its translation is CAWNSPGTANQPQHF.

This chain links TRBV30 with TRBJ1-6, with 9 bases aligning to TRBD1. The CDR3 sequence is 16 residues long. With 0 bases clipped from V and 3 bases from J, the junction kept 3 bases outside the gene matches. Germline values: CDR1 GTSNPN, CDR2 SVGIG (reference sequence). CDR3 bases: TGTGCCTGGAGTGTTAACAGGGGGCTCTATAATTCACCCCTCCACTTT. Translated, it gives CAWSVNRGLYNSPLHF.

The CDR3 coding sequence is TGCAGCGTTGAAGATTTTCAGGGAGAGCAGTACTTC. The encoded protein is CSVEDFQGEQYF. The chain employs TRBV29-1 and TRBJ2-7, with D perhaps TRBD1 (5 bases). V dropped 0 bases and J dropped 7 bases, with 10 bases sitting between them. Germline CDR1 SQVTM, CDR2 ANQGSEA. CDR3 size: 12 residues.

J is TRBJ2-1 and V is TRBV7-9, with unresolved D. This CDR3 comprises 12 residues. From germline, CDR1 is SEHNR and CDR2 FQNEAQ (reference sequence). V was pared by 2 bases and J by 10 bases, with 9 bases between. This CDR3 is CASSLRSLEQFF. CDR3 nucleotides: TGTGCCAGCAGCTTACGTAGCCTCGAGCAGTTCTTC.

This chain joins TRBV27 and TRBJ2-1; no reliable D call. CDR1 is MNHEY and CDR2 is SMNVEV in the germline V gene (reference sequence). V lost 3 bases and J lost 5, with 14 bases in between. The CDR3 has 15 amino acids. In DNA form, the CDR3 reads TGTGCCAGCAGTTTCTTACCGGGCCGAGACAATGAGCAGTTCTTC. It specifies CASSFLPGRDNEQFF.

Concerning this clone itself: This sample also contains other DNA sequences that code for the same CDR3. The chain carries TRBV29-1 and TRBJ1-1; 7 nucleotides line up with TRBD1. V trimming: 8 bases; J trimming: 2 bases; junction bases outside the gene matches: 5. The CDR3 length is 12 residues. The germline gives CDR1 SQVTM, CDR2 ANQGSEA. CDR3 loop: CSCRQGNTEAFF. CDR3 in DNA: TGCAGCTGTCGACAGGGAAACACTGAAGCTTTCTTT.

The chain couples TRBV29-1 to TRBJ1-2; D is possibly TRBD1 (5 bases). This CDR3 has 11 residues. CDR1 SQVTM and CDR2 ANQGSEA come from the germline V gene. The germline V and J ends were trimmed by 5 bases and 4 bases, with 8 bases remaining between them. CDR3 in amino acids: CSVRDAYGYTF. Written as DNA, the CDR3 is TGCAGCGTTCGGGACGCCTATGGCTACACCTTC.

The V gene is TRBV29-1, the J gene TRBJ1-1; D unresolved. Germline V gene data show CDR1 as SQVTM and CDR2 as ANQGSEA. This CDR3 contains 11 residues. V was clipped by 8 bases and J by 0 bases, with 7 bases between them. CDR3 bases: TGCAGCTTCTCGATGAACACTGAAGCTTTCTTT. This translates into CSFSMNTEAFF.

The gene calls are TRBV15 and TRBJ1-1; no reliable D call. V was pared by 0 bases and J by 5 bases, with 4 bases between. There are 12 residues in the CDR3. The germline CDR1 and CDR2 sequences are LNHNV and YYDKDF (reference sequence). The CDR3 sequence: CATSREATEAFF. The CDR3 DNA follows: TGTGCCACCAGCAGAGAGGCGACTGAAGCTTTCTTT.

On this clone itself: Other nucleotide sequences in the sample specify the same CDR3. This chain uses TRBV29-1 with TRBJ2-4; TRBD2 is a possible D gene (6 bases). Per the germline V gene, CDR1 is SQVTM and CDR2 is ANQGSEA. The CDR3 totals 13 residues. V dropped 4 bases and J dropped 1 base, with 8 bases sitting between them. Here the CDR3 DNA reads TGCAGCGTTGGGGGGAGGGCCAAAAACATTCAGTACTTC. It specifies CSVGGRAKNIQYF. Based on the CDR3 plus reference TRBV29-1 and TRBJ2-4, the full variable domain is SAVISQKPSRDICQRGTSLTIQCQVDSQVTMMFWYRQQPGQSLTLIATANQGSEATYESGFVIDKFPISRPNLTFSTLTVSNMSPEDSSIYLCSVGGRAKNIQYFGAGTRLSVL.

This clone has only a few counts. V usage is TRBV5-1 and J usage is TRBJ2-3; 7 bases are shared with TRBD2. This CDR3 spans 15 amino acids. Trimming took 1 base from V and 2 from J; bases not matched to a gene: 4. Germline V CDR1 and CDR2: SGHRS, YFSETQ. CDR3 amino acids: CASSLRGVDTDTQYF. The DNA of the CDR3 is TGCGCCAGCAGCTTGCGGGGGGTCGACACAGATACGCAGTATTTT.

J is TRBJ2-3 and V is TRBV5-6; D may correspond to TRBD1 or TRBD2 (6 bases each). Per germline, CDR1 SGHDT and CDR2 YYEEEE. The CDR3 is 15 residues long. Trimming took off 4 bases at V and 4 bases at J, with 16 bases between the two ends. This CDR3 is CASSRGLLRADTQYF. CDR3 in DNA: TGTGCCAGCAGCCGGGGGCTCCTTCGGGCAGATACGCAGTATTTT.

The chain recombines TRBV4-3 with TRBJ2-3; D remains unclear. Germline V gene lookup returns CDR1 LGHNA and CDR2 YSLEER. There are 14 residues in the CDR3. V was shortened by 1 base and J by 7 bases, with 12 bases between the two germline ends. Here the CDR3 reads CASSQGIMQNTQYF. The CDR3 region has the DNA TGCGCCAGCAGCCAAGGTATAATGCAGAATACGCAGTATTTT.

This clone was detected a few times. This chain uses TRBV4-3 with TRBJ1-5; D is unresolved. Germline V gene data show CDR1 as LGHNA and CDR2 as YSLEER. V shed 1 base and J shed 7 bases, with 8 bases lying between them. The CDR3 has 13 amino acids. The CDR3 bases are TGCGCCAGCAGCCAAGGTGTACACCAGCCCCAGCATTTT. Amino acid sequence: CASSQGVHQPQHF.

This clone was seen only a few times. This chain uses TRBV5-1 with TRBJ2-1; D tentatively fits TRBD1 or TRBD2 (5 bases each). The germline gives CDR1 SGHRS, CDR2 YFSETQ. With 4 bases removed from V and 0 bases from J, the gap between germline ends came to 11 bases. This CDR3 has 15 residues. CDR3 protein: CASSPGTDSYNEQFF. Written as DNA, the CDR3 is TGCGCCAGCAGCCCCGGGACGGACTCCTACAATGAGCAGTTCTTC.

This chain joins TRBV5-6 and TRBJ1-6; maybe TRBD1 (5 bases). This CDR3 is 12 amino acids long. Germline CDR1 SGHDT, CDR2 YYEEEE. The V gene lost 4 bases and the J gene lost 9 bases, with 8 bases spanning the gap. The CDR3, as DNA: TGTGCCAGCAGCGGGACTGCTTCACCCCTCCACTTT. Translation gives CASSGTASPLHF.

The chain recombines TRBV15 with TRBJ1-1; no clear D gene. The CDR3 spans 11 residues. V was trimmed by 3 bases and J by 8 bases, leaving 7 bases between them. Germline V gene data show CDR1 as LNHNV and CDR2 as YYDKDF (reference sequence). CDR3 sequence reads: CATSSLSEAFF. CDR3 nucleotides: TGTGCCACCAGCAGTCTATCCGAAGCTTTCTTT. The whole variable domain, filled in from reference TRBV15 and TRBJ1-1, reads DAMVIQNPRYQVTQFGKPVTLSCSQTLNHNVMYWYQQKSSQAPKLLFHYYDKDFNNEADTPDNFQSRRPNTSFCFLDIRSPGLGDTAMYLCATSSLSEAFFGQGTRLTVV.

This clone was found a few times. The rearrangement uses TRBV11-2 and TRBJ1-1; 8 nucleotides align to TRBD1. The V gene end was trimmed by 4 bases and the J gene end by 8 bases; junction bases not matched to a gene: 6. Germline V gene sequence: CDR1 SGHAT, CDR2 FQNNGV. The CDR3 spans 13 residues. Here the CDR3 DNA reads TGTGCCAGCAGCTGGGACAGGCGAAGAGAAGCTTTCTTT. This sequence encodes CASSWDRRREAFF.